This TCR beta chain is drawn from a study of T cells in Graves' hyperthyroidism and ophthalmopathy. Trimming took off 2 bases at V and 0 bases at J, with 8 bases between the two ends. CDR1 and CDR2 from the germline V gene are SEHNR and FQNEAQ (reference sequence). The CDR3 is made up of 15 amino acids. RNA transcripts provided the source from which TCR beta CDR3 regions were amplified. A first-round RT-PCR of the TCR CDR3 used the HTBI primer set. TCRdb ran MiXCR on the multiplex PCR reads and lists one entry per CDR3 protein. The sample has about 660,000 distinct CDR3 sequences, about 45% seen once; the top ten hold less than 9%. Points from the study as a whole: The model's output predicted ophthalmopathy at a median of about 6.5 months prior to onset. Ophthalmopathy stood apart from stable hyperthyroidism in a 13 V-J model. The majority of expanded thyroid clonotypes above 0.001 also appeared in blood.

This clonotype was observed a few times. As yet, its antigen is unknown. Sequenced sample: peripheral blood or thyroid tissue (not recorded which). The receptor's source is an adult man with Graves' disease, either hyperthyroidism or ophthalmopathy (not recorded which). The chain carries TRBV7-9 and TRBJ1-3; D not resolved. The CDR3 here is CASSLNQNSGNTIYF. The CDR3 nucleotides are TGTGCCAGCAGCTTAAACCAAAACTCTGGAAACACCATATATTTT.